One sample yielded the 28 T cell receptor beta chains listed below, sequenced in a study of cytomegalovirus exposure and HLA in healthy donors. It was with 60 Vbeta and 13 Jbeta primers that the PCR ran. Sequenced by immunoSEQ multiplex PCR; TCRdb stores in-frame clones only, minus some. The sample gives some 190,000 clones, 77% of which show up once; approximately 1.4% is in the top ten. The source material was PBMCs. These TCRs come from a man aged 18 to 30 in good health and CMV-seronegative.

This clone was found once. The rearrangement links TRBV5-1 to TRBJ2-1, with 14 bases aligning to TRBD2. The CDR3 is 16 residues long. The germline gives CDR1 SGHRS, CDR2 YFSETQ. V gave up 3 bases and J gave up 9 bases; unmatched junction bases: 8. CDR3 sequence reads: CASSSPRLAGGGEQFF. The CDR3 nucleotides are TGCGCCAGCAGCTCACCTAGACTAGCGGGAGGGGGTGAGCAGTTCTTC.

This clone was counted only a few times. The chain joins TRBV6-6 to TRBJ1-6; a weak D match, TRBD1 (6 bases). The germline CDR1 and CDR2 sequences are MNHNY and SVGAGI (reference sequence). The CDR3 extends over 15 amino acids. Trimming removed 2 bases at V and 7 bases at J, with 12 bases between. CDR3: CASSYEPGGNSPLHF. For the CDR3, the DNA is TGTGCCAGCAGTTACGAACCGGGGGGCAATTCACCCCTCCACTTT.

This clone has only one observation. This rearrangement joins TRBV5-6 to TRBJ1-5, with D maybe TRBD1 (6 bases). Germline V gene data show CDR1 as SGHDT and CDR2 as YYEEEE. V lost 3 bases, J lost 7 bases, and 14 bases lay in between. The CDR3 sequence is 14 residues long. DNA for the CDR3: TGTGCCAGCAGCTCTAGGGGGGGCGGCCAGCCCCAGCATTTT. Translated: CASSSRGGGQPQHF.

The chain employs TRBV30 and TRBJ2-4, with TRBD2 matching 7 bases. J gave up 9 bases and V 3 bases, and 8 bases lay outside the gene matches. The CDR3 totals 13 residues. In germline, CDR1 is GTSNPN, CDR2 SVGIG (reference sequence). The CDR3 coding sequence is TGTGCCTGGAGCGGGCAGGGCGGGGGCATTCAGTACTTC. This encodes CAWSGQGGGIQYF.

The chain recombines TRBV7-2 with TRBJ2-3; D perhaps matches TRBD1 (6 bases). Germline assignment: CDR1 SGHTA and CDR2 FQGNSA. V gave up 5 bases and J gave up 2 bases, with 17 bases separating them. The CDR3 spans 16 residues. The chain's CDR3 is CASSPQTGRSTDTQYF. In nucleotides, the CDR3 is TGTGCCAGCAGCCCTCAGACAGGTCGATCCACAGATACGCAGTATTTT.

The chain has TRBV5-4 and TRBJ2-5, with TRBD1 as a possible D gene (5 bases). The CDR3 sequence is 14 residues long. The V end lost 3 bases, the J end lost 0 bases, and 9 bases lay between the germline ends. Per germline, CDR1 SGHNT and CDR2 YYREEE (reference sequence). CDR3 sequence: CASSSAGYQETQYF. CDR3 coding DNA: TGTGCCAGCAGCTCCGCAGGGTACCAAGAGACCCAGTACTTC.

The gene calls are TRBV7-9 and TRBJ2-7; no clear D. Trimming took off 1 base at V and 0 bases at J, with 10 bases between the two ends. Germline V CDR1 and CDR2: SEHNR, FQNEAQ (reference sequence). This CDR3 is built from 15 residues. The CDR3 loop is CASSLGGSRSYEQYF. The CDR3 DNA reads TGTGCCAGCAGCTTAGGTGGCTCACGCTCCTACGAGCAGTACTTC.

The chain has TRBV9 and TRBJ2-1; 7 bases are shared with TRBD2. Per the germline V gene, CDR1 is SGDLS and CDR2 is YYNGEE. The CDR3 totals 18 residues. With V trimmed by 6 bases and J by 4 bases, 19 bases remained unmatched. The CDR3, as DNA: TGTGCCAGCAACGCCGGGACTAACTCCCCCGAAGCGTACAATGAGCAGTTCTTC. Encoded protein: CASNAGTNSPEAYNEQFF.

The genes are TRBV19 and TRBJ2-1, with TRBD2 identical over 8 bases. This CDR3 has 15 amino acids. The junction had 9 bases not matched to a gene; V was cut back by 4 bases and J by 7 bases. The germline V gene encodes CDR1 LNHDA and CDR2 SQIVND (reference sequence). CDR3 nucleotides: TGTGCCAGTAGTAACGACGGGAGGGCCGGGAATGAGCAGTTCTTC. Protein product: CASSNDGRAGNEQFF.

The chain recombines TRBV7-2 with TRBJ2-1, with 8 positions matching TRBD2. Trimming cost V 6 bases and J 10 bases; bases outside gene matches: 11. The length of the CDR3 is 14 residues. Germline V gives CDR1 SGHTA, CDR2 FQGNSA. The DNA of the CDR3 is TGTGCCAGCAGTCGGAGAGCGGGAGAAGGAGAGCAGTTCTTC. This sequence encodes CASSRRAGEGEQFF.

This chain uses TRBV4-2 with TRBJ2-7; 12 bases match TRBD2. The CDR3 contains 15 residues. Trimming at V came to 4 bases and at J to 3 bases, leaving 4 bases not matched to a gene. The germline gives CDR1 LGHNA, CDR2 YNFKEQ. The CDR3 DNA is TGTGCCAGCAGCCCCGGACTAGCGGGGCTCTACGAGCAGTACTTC. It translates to CASSPGLAGLYEQYF.

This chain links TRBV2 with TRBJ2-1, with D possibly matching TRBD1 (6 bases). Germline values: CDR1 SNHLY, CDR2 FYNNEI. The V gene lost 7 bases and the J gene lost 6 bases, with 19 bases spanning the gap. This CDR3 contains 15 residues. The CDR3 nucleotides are TGTGCCAGCAATTCTCCACAGGGCAGGCTCAATGAGCAGTTCTTC. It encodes CASNSPQGRLNEQFF.

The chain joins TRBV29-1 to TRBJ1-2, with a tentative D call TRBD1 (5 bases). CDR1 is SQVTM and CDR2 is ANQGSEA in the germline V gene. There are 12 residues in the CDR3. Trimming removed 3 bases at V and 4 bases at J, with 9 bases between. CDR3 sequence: CSVESGFYGYTF. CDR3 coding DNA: TGCAGCGTTGAGTCAGGGTTCTATGGCTACACCTTC.

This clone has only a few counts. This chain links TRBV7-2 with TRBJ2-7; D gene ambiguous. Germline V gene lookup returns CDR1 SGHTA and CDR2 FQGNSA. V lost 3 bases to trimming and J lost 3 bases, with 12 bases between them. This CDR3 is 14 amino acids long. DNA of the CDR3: TGTGCCAGCAGCTTCGAGATGTCGCTCTACGAGCAGTACTTC. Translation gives CASSFEMSLYEQYF.

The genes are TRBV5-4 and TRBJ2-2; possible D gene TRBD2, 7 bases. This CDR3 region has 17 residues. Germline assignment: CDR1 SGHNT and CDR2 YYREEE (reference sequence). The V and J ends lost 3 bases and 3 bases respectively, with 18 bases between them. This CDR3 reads CASSSPDGGGDTGELFF. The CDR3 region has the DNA TGTGCCAGCAGCTCTCCGGACGGAGGGGGGGACACCGGGGAGCTGTTTTTT.

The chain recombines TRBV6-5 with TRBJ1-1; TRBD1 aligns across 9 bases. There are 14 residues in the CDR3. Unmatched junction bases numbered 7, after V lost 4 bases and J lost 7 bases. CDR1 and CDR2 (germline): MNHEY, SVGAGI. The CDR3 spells CASSLTGTGSEAFF. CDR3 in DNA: TGTGCCAGCAGTTTAACCGGGACAGGGAGTGAAGCTTTCTTT.

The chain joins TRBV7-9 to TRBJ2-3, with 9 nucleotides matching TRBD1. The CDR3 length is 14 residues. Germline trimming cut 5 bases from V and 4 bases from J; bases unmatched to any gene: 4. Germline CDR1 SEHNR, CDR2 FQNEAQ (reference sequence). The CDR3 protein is CASSPGTGPDTQYF. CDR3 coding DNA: TGTGCCAGCAGCCCGGGGACAGGGCCAGATACGCAGTATTTT.

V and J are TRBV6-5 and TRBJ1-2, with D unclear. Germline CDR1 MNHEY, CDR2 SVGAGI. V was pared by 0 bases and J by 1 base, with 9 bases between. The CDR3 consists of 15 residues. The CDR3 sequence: CASSYSGQDNYGYTF. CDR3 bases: TGTGCCAGCAGTTACTCGGGTCAGGATAACTATGGCTACACCTTC.

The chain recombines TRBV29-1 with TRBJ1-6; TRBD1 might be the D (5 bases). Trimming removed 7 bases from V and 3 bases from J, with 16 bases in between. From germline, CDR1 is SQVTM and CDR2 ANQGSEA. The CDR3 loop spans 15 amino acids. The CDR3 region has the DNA TGCAGCGCCCGGATCGGGGGGGACTATAATTCACCCCTCCACTTT. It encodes CSARIGGDYNSPLHF.

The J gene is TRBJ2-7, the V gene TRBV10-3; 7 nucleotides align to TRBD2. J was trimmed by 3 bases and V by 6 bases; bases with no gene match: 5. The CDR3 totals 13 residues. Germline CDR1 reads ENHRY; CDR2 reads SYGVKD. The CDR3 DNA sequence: TGTGCCATCAGAGACGAGCGGGACTACGAGCAGTACTTC. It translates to CAIRDERDYEQYF.

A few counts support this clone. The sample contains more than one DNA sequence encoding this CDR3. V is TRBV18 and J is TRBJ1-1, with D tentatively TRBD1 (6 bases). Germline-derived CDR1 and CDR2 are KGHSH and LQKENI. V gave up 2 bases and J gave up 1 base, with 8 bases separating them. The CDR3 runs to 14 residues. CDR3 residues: CASSPDRKNTEAFF. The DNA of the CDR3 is TGTGCCAGCTCACCAGACAGGAAGAACACTGAAGCTTTCTTT.

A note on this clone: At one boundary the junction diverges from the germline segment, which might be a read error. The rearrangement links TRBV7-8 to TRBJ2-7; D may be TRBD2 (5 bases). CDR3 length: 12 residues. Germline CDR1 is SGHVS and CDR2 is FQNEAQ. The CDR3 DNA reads TGTGCCAGCAGCTTAACGGGGTCTCTCAGTGACTTC. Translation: CASSLTGSLSDF. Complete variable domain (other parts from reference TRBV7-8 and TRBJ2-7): GAGVSQSPRYKVAKRGQDVALRCDPISGHVSLFWYQQALGQGPEFLTYFQNEAQLDKSGLPSDRFFAERPEGSVSTLKIQRTQQEDSAVYLCASSLTGSLSDFGPGTRLTVT.

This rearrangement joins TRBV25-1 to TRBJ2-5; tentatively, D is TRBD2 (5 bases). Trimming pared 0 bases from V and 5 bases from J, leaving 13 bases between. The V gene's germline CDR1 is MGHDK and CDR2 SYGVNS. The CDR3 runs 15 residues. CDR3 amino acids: CASSEYGTGIETQYF. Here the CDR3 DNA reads TGTGCCAGCAGTGAATATGGTACGGGGATCGAGACCCAGTACTTC.

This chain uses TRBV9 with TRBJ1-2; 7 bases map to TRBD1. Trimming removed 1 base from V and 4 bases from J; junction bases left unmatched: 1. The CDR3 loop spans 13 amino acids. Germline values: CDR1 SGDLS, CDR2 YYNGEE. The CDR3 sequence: CASSVRDSYGYTF. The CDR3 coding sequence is TGTGCCAGCAGCGTAAGGGACAGCTATGGCTACACCTTC.

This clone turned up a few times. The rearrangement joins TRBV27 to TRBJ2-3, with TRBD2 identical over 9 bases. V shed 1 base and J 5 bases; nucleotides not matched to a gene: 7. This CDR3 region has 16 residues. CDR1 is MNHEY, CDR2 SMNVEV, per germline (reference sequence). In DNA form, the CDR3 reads TGTGCCAGCAGTTTATGGGTAGCGGGAGACATAGATACGCAGTATTTT. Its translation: CASSLWVAGDIDTQYF.

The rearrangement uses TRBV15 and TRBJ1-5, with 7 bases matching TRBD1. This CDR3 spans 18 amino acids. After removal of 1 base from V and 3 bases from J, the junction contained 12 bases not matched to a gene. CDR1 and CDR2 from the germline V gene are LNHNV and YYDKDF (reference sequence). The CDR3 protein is CATSRGSTGRGDNQPQHF. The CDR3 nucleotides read TGTGCCACCAGCAGAGGATCGACTGGCAGGGGGGACAATCAGCCCCAGCATTTT. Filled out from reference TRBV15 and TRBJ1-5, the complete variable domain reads DAMVIQNPRYQVTQFGKPVTLSCSQTLNHNVMYWYQQKSSQAPKLLFHYYDKDFNNEADTPDNFQSRRPNTSFCFLDIRSPGLGDTAMYLCATSRGSTGRGDNQPQHFGDGTRLSIL.

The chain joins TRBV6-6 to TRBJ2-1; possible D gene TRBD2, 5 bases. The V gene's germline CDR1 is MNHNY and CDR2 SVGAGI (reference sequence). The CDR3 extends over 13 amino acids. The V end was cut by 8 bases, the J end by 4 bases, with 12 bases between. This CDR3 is CASSARRYNEQFF. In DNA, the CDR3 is TGTGCCAGCTCCGCGCGGAGGTACAATGAGCAGTTCTTC.

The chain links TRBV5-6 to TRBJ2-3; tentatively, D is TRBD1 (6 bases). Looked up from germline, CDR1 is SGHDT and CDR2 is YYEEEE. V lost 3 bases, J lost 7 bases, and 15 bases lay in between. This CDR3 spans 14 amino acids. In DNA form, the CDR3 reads TGTGCCAGCAGCTGGCCGACCGGACAGAATACGCAGTATTTT. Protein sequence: CASSWPTGQNTQYF.